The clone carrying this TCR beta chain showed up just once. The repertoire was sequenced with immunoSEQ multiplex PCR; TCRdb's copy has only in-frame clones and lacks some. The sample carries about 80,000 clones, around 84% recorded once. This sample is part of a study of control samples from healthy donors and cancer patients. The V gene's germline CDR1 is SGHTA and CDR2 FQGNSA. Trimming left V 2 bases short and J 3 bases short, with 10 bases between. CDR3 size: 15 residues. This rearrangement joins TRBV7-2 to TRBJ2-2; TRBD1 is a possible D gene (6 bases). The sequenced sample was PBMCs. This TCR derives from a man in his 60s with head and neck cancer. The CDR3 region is CASSLTRGHTGELFF. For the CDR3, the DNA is TGTGCCAGCAGCTTAACCAGGGGACACACCGGGGAGCTGTTTTTT.